This TCR beta chain derives from a study of radiotherapy plus CTLA-4 blockade in lung cancer (dated by TCRdb to the late 2010s). The study in broad terms: Objective responses were observed in more than 15% of enrolled patients, and disease control was achieved in approximately 32%.

Comments on this clone: The antigen it binds to is not known. No much larger clone is present one base from it, and per-base qualities are unavailable.

Focal radiation therapy combined with CTLA-4 blockade (ipilimumab) was tested in patients with chemo-refractory metastatic non-small-cell lung cancer. The V end loses 1 base and the J end loses 10 bases, and a stretch of 16 bases separates them. The germline V gene gives CDR1 as SGHTA and CDR2 as FQGNSA. Taken from cysteine to phenylalanine, the CDR3 has 15 residues. Just the 45-base CDR3 DNA is kept, in frame starting at base 1. What the work shows at the level of the full study, not this receptor alone: The strongest predictors of response, as reported, were early dynamic changes in blood T cell clones along with a rise in serum interferon-beta after radiation. After treatment with radiotherapy and ipilimumab, TCR clones that originated in tumors expanded in peripheral blood.

Receptor amplification or capture employed the immunoSEQ multiplex PCR assay. In its TCRdb copy, this immuneACCESS table keeps in-frame sequences only and misses some clones. Where compared with another copy, unresolved V genes explain less than half of these, and the others have no known cause. Across this sample there are 35,000 to 50,000 clones, with approximately 70% seen only once. Together, the top ten hold roughly 3.5% of the sample. This chain is built from TRBV7-2 and TRBJ2-2; the D segment could be TRBD2, given 5 matching bases. The clonotype originates from a human donor with non-small cell lung cancer who had a complete response to radiotherapy plus ipilimumab. This material consisted of peripheral blood, taken from a patient treated with radiotherapy plus ipilimumab. The DNA sequence reads TGTGCCAGCAGCTTAGTAGGGCTAGAGGGCGTGGAGCTGTTTTTT. This translates into CASSLVGLEGVELFF.